These 3 T cell receptor beta chains share one sample of origin, sequenced in a study of blood T cell repertoires in COVID-19. The method was immunoSEQ multiplex PCR; TCRdb's version includes in-frame clones alone and lacks a portion of them. The sample includes 180,000 or so clones, around 83% of them seen just once. What was sequenced was PBMCs or T cells enriched from blood (not recorded which). The receptors were sampled from a man in his fifties or sixties who had recovered from COVID-19.

The CDR3 region has the DNA TGTGCCAGCAGCGACAGGACAGGGAGGCCCCAGCATTTT. It yields the protein CASSDRTGRPQHF. The chain uses TRBV5-6 and TRBJ1-5, with 8 bases aligning to TRBD1. The CDR3 is made up of 13 amino acids. After removal of 4 bases from V and 9 bases from J, the junction contained 6 bases not matched to a gene. Germline loops: CDR1 SGHDT, CDR2 YYEEEE.

V and J are TRBV6-5 and TRBJ1-2; TRBD1 might be the D (6 bases). V was clipped by 6 bases and J by 8 bases, with 16 bases between them. CDR1 is MNHEY, CDR2 SVGAGI, per germline. This CDR3 region has 13 residues. Written as DNA, the CDR3 is TGTGCCAGCAGAGATAGAACAGGGAGAGGCTACACCTTC. Its translation is CASRDRTGRGYTF.

The genes are TRBV30 and TRBJ2-3; 9 bases line up with TRBD2. The CDR3 extends over 11 amino acids. V trimming: 4 bases; J trimming: 9 bases; junction bases outside the gene matches: 2. Germline lookup yields CDR1 GTSNPN and CDR2 SVGIG (reference sequence). The CDR3 protein is CAWKSGGTQYF. Written as DNA, the CDR3 is TGTGCCTGGAAGAGCGGGGGGACGCAGTATTTT.